This T cell receptor beta chain was sequenced for a study of blood T cell repertoires in COVID-19. Across the study: The United States, Italy and Spain provided the acute and convalescent COVID-19 samples. T cells, B-cell-depleted T cells, or PBMCs supplied cDNA or gDNA.

There are 13 residues in the CDR3. V lost 4 bases and J lost 5, with 9 bases in between. The germline V gene has CDR1 SEHNR and CDR2 FQNEAQ (reference sequence). As processed by the authors: Amplification of reference gene primers provided the estimated nucleated cell counts. TCRdb keeps only in-frame clones here, not all; method: immunoSEQ multiplex PCR. V, J and clone size reflect that table, while D and trimming were determined from the DNA. The sample consists of over 250,000 clones, 89% of them appearing once. The receptor's source is a man aged 50 or older with acute or convalescent COVID-19. The gene calls are TRBV7-9 and TRBJ1-5, with D possibly matching TRBD1 (6 bases). Specimen: peripheral blood. As DNA, the CDR3 is TGTGCCAGCAGCTGGGAGGGGGATCAGCCCCAGCATTTT. This translates into CASSWEGDQPQHF.